This TCR beta chain was obtained from a study of blood T cells in healthy people across ages. Study observations and caveats: Strong correlation linked observed beta diversity and percent naive T cells. Researchers judged that diversity estimates from one million T cells fell short of true values.

Then a second PCR, running roughly 7 to 11 cycles, was carried out with a sample-barcoded 5' primer and a J-beta primer mix. TCRdb independently ran MiXCR on the 5' RACE reads; one entry per CDR3 protein. This sample has 1.5 million to 2 million distinct CDR3 sequences, with around half found just once. Donation came from healthy Caucasian individuals in Russia who were aged about 6 to 90. Per-sample PBMC isolation yielded at least 6.5 million cells. This clonotype was observed a handful of times. Its antigen is currently unknown. V lost 4 bases and J lost 3; bases outside the gene matches: 8. The CDR3 is 15 residues long.

This sequence was found in a woman in her thirties or forties in good health. The J gene is TRBJ2-7, the V gene TRBV12-3 or TRBV12-4; 8 bases agree with TRBD1. The sequenced material came from blood. CDR3 in DNA: TGTGCCAGCAGTTCCCTCGACAGGGGACACTACGAGCAGTACTTC. It translates to CASSSLDRGHYEQYF.